This T cell receptor (beta chain) came from a study of CXCR3-negative and CXCR3-positive naive CD8 T cells. TRB cDNA was prepared as libraries by UMI-labeled 5' RACE. TCRdb re-called the 5' RACE reads; every CDR3 protein appears as one record, without DNA. This listing includes some 28,000 distinct CDR3 sequences. Germline V CDR1 and CDR2: SGHAT, FQDESV (reference sequence). This CDR3 is 16 amino acids long. This receptor was obtained from a human donor in good health. Some clones in this sample may be carry-over from other donors' samples. What was sequenced was memory CD8+ T cells from blood. The chain combines TRBV11-1 with TRBJ2-5; no DNA is available, so the TRBD1 call from TCRdb remains unchecked. CDR3 residues: CASSRRRGERSETQYF.